This T cell receptor beta chain emerged from a study of PD-L1 blockade in urothelial cancer (dated by TCRdb to 2017 to 2019). Concerning the study at large: Therapy was started at some point between 2013 and 2015 for all patients, and atezolizumab 1,200 mg was administered intravenously every 3 weeks. Nine patients reached durable clinical benefit, while 15 to 20 patients did not. Approximately 29 patients had pretreatment blood TCR-seq, roughly 24 had at least one posttreatment blood collection, and roughly 24 had tumor TCR-seq. Durable clinical benefit was defined as a progression-free survival longer than 6 months, and TCR features were additionally tested against progression-free survival and overall survival. About 90% of the 29 patients were males with bladder-origin urothelial cancer, and about 60% of the 29 reported a prior smoking history. Blood samples were analyzed at two time points: 3 weeks after treatment start (second dose) and 6 weeks after treatment start. An ECOG performance status of 0 or 1 was recorded for the patients, and 0 to 3 prior chemotherapy regimens had been received by the patients. An exploratory multi-omic analysis was conducted of the somatic, immune and clinical correlates of response to PD-L1 blockade with atezolizumab in urothelial cancer. Blood samples yielded a median of around 130,000 T cells and more than 75,000 unique TCRs, with median clonality 0.080. In the same patients who had TCR sequencing, pretreatment tumors also underwent whole exome sequencing and RNA sequencing. TCR sequencing covered pretreatment tumor samples and matched, serially collected peripheral blood taken before and after atezolizumab treatment.

This clone was found once. This receptor's antigen is unknown. The input lacks base qualities; no much larger clone sits a single base away. To estimate absolute template abundance from read counts, synthetic TCR analog templates were spiked into each PCR. TCRbeta CDR3 regions were amplified from genomic DNA with bias-controlled V and J gene primers using the immunoSEQ assay. Sequencing of rearranged TCRbeta segments was done at approximately 20X coverage. Turning to the authors' computational methods: Sequencing errors were corrected by clustering, and CDR3s were annotated against IMGT so that V, D and J genes could be assigned. Out-of-frame and stop-codon sequences were excluded, and only productive TCRbeta rearrangements were used in downstream analyses. Clonality was calculated as one minus the Shannon entropy normalized by the log of the number of unique productive sequences. Clones differing between time points or between blood and tumor were identified using Fisher's exact test with Benjamini-Hochberg correction, with an adjusted p below 0.01 applied as the threshold. TCRdb took over this immuneACCESS table, retaining in-frame rearrangements with V and J assigned. Such tables are incomplete; in checked studies, under half of the missing clones stem from an unresolved V gene, and the remainder is unexplained. V, J and clone size were drawn from that table, and D and trimming were deduced from the DNA. The table for this sample lists more than 95,000 clones; 80% to 90% of them were counted only once. The ten largest clonotypes hold under 2% of the sample.

The full study reports these points: Improved progression-free and overall survival was found to be associated with pretreatment peripheral blood TCR clonality below the median. At 3 weeks after the start of treatment, tumor-associated TCR clones in peripheral blood had expanded more in patients with durable benefit (n of about 20, p = 0.022). Because of the small sample size (n of about 30) and the many exploratory analyses performed, the results are intended to be regarded as hypothesis-generating.

In light of the paper, this sample's time point label describes: peripheral blood 6 weeks after treatment start. The cohort comprised 25 to 30 patients with locally advanced or metastatic urothelial carcinoma treated at Memorial Sloan Kettering on a trial protocol. Peripheral blood mononuclear cells were collected from each patient pretreatment and during treatment, giving between 1 and 8 total time points per patient. The Qiagen DNeasy Blood extraction kit was used to purify genomic DNA from total PBMCs and tumor samples. PBMCs were collected pretreatment and during treatment, and were isolated and stored as previously described. The TCR sequence derives from a man between 60 and 70 years old with urothelial cancer. Source: PBMCs, taken around atezolizumab (anti-PD-L1) treatment.

The DNA sequence reads TGCAGCGTTGGGGAGGATACGCAGTATTTT. It specifies CSVGEDTQYF. The rearrangement combines TRBV29-1 with TRBJ2-3; a tentative D call is TRBD2 (5 bases match). Per the germline V gene, SQVTM is the CDR1 and ANQGSEA is the CDR2. Counted from cysteine to phenylalanine, this CDR3 has 10 amino acids. Just the 30-base CDR3 DNA is kept, in frame starting at base 1. The germline ends are 5 bases apart after V is trimmed by 4 bases and J by 6 bases.